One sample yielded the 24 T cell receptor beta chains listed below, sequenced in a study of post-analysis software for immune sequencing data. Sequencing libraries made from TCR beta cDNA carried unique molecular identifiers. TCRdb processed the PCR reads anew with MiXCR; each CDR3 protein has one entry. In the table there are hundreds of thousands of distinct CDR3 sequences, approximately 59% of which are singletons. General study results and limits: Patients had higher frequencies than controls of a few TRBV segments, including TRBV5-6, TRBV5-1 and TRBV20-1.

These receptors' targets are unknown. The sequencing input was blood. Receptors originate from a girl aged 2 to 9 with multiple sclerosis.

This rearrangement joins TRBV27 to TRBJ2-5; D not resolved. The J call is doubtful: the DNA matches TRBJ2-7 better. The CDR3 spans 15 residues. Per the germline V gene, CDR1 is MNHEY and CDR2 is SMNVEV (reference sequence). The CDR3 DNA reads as TGTGCCAGCAGCCCTCTCCTCCGGGCCTCCTACGAGCAGTACTTC. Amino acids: CASSPLLRASYEQYF.

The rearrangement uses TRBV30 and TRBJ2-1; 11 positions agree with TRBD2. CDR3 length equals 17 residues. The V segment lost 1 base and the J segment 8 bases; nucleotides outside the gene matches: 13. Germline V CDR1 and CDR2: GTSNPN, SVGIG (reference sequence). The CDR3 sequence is CAWSGLAGGGSTYEQFF. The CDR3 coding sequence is TGTGCCTGGAGTGGGCTAGCGGGAGGCGGCAGTACGTATGAGCAGTTCTTC. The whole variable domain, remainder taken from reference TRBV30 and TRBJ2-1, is SQTIHQWPATLVQPVGSPLSLECTVEGTSNPNLYWYRQAAGRGLQLLFYSVGIGQISSEVPQNLSASRPQDRQFILSSKKLLLSDSGFYLCAWSGLAGGGSTYEQFFGPGTRLTVL.

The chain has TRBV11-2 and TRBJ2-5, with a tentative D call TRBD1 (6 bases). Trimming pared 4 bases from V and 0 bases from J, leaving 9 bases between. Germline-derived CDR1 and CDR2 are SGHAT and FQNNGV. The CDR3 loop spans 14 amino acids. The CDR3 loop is CASSSWDNQETQYF. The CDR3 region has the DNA TGTGCCAGCAGCTCATGGGACAACCAAGAGACCCAGTACTTC.

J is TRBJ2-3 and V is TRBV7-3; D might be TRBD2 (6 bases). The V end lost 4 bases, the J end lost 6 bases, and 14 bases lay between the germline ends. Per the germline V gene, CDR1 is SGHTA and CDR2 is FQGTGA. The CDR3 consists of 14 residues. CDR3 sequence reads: CASSSASLADTQYF. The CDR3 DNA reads TGTGCCAGCAGCTCCGCGTCCCTAGCGGATACGCAGTATTTT.

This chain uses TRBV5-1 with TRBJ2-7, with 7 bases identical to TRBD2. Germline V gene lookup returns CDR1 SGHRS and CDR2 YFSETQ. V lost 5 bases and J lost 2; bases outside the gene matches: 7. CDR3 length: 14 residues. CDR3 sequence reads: CASREGTNTYEQYF. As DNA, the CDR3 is TGCGCCAGCAGGGAGGGGACTAACACCTACGAGCAGTACTTC.

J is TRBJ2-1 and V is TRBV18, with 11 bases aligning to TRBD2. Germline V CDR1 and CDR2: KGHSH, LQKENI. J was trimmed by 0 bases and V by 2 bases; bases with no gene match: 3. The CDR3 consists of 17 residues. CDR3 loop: CASSPAGTSGSYNEQFF. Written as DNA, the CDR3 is TGTGCCAGCTCACCAGCGGGGACTAGCGGCTCCTACAATGAGCAGTTCTTC. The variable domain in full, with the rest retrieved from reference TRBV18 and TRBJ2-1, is NAGVMQNPRHLVRRRGQEARLRCSPMKGHSHVYWYRQLPEEGLKFMVYLQKENIIDESGMPKERFSAEFPKEGPSILRIQQVVRGDSAAYFCASSPAGTSGSYNEQFFGPGTRLTVL.

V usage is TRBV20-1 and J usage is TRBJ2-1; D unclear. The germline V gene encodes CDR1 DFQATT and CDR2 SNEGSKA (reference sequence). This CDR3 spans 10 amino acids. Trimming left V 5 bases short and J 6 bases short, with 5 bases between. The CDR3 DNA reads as TGCAGTGCTTCGCCCAATGAGCAGTTCTTC. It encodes CSASPNEQFF.

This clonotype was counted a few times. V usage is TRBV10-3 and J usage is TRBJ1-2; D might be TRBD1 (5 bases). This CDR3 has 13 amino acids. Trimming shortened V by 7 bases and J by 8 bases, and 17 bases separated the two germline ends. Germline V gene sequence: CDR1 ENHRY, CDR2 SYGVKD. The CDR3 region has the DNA TGTGCCATCACGGGGGACGGTGCGTTAGGCTACACCTTC. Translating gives CAITGDGALGYTF.

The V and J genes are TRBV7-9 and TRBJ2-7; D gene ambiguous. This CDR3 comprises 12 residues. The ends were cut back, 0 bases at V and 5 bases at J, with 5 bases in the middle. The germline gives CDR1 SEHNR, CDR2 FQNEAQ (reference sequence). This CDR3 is CASSLARDEQYF. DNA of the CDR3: TGTGCCAGCAGCTTAGCGCGAGACGAGCAGTACTTC.

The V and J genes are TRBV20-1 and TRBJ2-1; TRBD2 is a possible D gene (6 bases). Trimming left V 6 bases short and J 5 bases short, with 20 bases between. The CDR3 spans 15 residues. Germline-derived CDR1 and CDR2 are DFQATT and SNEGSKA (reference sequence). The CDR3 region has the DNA TGCAGTGCCCAGGCCCGGGACTGGGGAAACAATGAGCAGTTCTTC. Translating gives CSAQARDWGNNEQFF.

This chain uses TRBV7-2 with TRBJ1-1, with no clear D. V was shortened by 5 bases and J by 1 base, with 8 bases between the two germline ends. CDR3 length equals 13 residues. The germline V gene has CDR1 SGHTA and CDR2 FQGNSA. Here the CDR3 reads CASSPMGNTEAFF. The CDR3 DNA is TGTGCCAGCAGCCCCATGGGGAACACTGAAGCTTTCTTT.

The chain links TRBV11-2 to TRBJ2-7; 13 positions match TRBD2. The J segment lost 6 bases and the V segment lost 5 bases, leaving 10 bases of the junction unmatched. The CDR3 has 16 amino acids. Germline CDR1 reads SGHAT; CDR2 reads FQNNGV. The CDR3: CASSPGTSGNWGEQYF. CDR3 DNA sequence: TGTGCCAGCAGCCCTGGGACTAGCGGGAACTGGGGCGAGCAGTACTTC.

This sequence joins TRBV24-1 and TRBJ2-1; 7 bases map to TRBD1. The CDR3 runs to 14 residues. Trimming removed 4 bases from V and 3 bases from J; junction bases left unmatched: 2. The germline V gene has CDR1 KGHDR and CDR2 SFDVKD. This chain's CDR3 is CATSDGDSYNEQFF. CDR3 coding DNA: TGTGCCACCAGTGACGGGGACAGCTACAATGAGCAGTTCTTC.

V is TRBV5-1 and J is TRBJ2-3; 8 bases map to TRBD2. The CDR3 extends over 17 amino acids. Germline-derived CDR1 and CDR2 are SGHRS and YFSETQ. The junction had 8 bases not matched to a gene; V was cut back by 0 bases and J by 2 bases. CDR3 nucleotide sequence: TGCGCCAGCAGCTTGGGTCGGAGTAGCGGGGACACAGATACGCAGTATTTT. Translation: CASSLGRSSGDTDTQYF.

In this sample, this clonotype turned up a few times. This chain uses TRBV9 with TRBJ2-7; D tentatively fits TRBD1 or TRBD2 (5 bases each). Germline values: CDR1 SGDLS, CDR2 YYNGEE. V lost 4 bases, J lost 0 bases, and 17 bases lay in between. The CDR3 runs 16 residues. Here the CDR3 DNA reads TGTGCCAGCAGCCCCCAGCCGGGACCCAGCTCCTACGAGCAGTACTTC. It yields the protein CASSPQPGPSSYEQYF.

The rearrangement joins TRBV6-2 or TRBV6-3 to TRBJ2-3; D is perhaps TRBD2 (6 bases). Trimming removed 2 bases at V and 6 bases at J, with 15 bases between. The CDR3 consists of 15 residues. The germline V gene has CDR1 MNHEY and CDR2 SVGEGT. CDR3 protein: CASSYGEAGTDTQYF. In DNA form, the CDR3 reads TGTGCCAGCAGTTACGGGGAGGCAGGGACGGATACGCAGTATTTT.

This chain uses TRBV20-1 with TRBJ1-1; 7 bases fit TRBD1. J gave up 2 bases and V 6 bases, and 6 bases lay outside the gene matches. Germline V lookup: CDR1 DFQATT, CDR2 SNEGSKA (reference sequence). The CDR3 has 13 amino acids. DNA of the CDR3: TGCAGTGCAGATGACAGGGTCAACACTGAAGCTTTCTTT. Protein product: CSADDRVNTEAFF.

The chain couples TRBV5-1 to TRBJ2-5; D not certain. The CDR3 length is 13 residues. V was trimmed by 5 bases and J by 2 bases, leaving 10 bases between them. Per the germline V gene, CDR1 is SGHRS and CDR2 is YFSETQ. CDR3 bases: TGCGCCAGCAGAACGATCGGTCAAGAGACCCAGTACTTC. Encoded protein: CASRTIGQETQYF.

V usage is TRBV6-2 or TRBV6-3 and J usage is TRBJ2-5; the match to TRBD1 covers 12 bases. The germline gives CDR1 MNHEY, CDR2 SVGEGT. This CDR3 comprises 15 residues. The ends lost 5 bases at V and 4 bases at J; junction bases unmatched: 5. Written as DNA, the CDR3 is TGTGCCAGCAGTCCCGGGACAGGGGGCTTAGAGACCCAGTACTTC. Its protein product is CASSPGTGGLETQYF.

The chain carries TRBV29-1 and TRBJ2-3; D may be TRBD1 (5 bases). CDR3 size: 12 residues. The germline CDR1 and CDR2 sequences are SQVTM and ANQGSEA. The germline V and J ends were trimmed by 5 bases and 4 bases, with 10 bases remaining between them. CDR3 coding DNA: TGCAGCGTTATAGGGGCTGCAGATACGCAGTATTTT. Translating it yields CSVIGAADTQYF.

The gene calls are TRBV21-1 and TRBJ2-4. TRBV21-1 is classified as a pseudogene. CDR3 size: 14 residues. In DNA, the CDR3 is TGTGCCAGCACCAACCCTCTAGCCAAAAACATTCAGTACTTC. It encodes CASTNPLAKNIQYF.

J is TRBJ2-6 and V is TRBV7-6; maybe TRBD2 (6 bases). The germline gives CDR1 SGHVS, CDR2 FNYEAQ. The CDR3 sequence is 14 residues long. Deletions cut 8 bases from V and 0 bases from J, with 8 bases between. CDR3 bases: TGTGCCAGCGCGCGGGGCTCTGGGGCCAACGTCCTGACTTTC. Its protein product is CASARGSGANVLTF.

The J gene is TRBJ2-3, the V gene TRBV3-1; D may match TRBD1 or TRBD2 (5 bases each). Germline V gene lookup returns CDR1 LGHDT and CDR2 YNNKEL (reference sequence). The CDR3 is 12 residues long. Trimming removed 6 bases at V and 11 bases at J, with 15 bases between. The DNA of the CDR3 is TGTGCCAGCAGTCCAGGGAGCATCAAGCAGTATTTT. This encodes CASSPGSIKQYF.

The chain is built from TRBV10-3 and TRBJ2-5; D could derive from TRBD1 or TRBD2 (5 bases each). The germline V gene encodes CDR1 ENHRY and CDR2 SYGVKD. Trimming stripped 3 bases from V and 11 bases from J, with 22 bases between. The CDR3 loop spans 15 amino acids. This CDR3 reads CAISDRDGSYNEQYF. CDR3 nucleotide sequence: TGTGCCATCAGTGACAGGGACGGCTCCTACAATGAGCAGTACTTC.